A selection of T cell receptor beta chains follows, all from one sample in a study of T cell repertoires in cytomegalovirus infection. TCRdb redid the calling of the reads with MiXCR, one entry per CDR3 protein. The sample lists around 430,000 distinct CDR3 sequences, about 42% seen once, with roughly two fifths in the top ten. Their recognized antigens are unknown. The sample here was cultured PBMCs, taken from culture after CMV antigen stimulation. The source of these receptors is a human donor in good health (CMV status not recorded). Some clones in this sample may be carry-over from other donors' samples. CDR3s include the opening cysteine and the closing phenylalanine or tryptophan. Fields, in order: V gene, CDR3 length, clone size, J gene, D gene, CDR3 DNA, CDR3 protein. A D gene is named only where the DNA matches it firmly. Not all rows give a size; the values are once, few, many and, for expanded clones, a class.

TRBV7-2,12,few,TRBJ2-7,-,TGTGCCAGCAGCTCGGCCCGCTACGAGCAGTACTTC,CASSSARYEQYF
TRBV7-2,14,few,TRBJ1-1,TRBD1,TGTGCCAGCAGCCAGACAGGGATGGGGACTGAAGCTTTCTTT,CASSQTGMGTEAFF
TRBV6-2/TRBV6-3,13,few,TRBJ2-5,-,TGTGCCACCAACCCGGACAGCGAAGAGACCCAGTACTTC,CATNPDSEETQYF
TRBV11-2,16,-,TRBJ2-7,-,TGTGCCAGCAGCTCGGAGTGGGGGGGACAAAACTACGAGCAGTACTTC,CASSSEWGGQNYEQYF
TRBV6-1,14,few,TRBJ2-1,-,TGTGCCAGCAGGCAAGACAGACGCTACAATGAGCAGTTCTTC,CASRQDRRYNEQFF
TRBV20-1,16,-,TRBJ2-7,-,TGCAGTGCTAGACCCTCCGGGGGGCTAGAGTCCTACGAGCAGTACTTC,CSARPSGGLESYEQYF
TRBV7-2,14,many,TRBJ2-4,-,TGTGCCAGCAGTTCCGGGACATCAAAAAACATTCAGTACTTC,CASSSGTSKNIQYF
TRBV7-7,16,-,TRBJ2-5,TRBD2,TGTGCCAGCAGCCGCCAGGCACGTGGCGGGAGTGATACCCAGTACTTC,CASSRQARGGSDTQYF
TRBV7-6,14,-,TRBJ1-6,-,TGTGCCAGCAGCTTAGGCAGGATGGAATCACCCCTCCACTTT,CASSLGRMESPLHF
TRBV6-2/TRBV6-3,17,-,TRBJ2-7,TRBD2,TGTGCCAGCAGTTACTCGAAGGGTAGCGGGGACTACTACGAGCAGTACTTC,CASSYSKGSGDYYEQYF
TRBV6-1,13,-,TRBJ1-1,-,TGTGCCAGCAGTGAATACGTCCGGACTGAAGCTTTCTTT,CASSEYVRTEAFF
TRBV5-3,13,-,TRBJ2-5,-,TGTGCCAGCAGCGCCCCGGGCGAAGAGACCCAGTACTTC,CASSAPGEETQYF
TRBV6-6,13,few,TRBJ1-4,-,TGTGCCAGCAAACAGGAAGGGGTTGAAAAACTGTTTTTT,CASKQEGVEKLFF
TRBV7-9,14,-,TRBJ2-5,TRBD2,TGTGCCAGCACGACCATAGCGGGAGGAGAGACCCAGTACTTC,CASTTIAGGETQYF
TRBV28,15,few,TRBJ1-2,-,TGTGCCAGCACCCCGGGGGTCCCAGGGAGCTATGGCTACACCTTC,CASTPGVPGSYGYTF
TRBV6-6,14,-,TRBJ2-3,-,TGTGCCAGCAGTTACAGTGAGAAGGCAGATACGCAGTATTTT,CASSYSEKADTQYF
TRBV7-2,13,few,TRBJ2-3,TRBD2,TGTGCCAGCATCGGATGGGGGGAGGGTACGCAGTATTTT,CASIGWGEGTQYF
TRBV7-6,19,-,TRBJ2-1,TRBD1,TGTGCCAGCAGCTTTCGGACAGGGTTCCCTAGAGGGTCCCACAATGAGCAGTTCTTC,CASSFRTGFPRGSHNEQFF
TRBV5-1,15,-,TRBJ1-2,-,TGCGCCAGCAGCACCCTGCGGGACGGCAACTATGGCTACACCTTC,CASSTLRDGNYGYTF
TRBV7-7,15,few,TRBJ2-5,TRBD2,TGTGCCAGCAGCTTAGGAGCGGGGGGCCAAGAGACCCAGTACTTC,CASSLGAGGQETQYF
TRBV6-1,17,-,TRBJ1-2,TRBD1,TGTGCCAGCAGGCTCTCAGGGGGCTGGGGTGGGAACTATGGCTACACCTTC,CASRLSGGWGGNYGYTF
TRBV7-2,14,-,TRBJ1-2,-,TGTGCCAGCAGCGCCTTACAGGGAGTCGTTGGCTACACCTTC,CASSALQGVVGYTF
TRBV19,20,-,TRBJ2-6,-,TGTGCCAGTAGTATACAAGGTCCGCCGAGCGGCTACTCTGGGGCCAACGTCCTGACTTTC,CASSIQGPPSGYSGANVLTF
TRBV11-2,15,few,TRBJ2-7,TRBD1,TGTGCCAGCAGGTCGACAGGGGTTTGGTCCTACGAGCAGTACTTC,CASRSTGVWSYEQYF
TRBV11-2,13,few,TRBJ2-2,-,TGTGCCAGCAGACCGCTAGCTACCGGGGAGCTGTTTTTT,CASRPLATGELFF
TRBV12-3/TRBV12-4,12,-,TRBJ1-1,-,TGTGCCAGCAGGCCAAGTCGTTCTGAAGCTTTCTTT,CASRPSRSEAFF
TRBV28,13,-,TRBJ2-7,-,TGTGCCAGCAGTCAGGGGTTACCCTACGAGCAGTACTTC,CASSQGLPYEQYF
TRBV7-6,15,-,TRBJ1-1,TRBD1,TGTGCCAGCAGCTTCCCGGGACAGGGAGGCACTGAAGCTTTCTTT,CASSFPGQGGTEAFF
TRBV7-8,14,-,TRBJ1-1,-,TGTGCCAGCAGCTGGGCGGCAGGAGGCACTGAAGCTTTCTTT,CASSWAAGGTEAFF
TRBV6-1,17,-,TRBJ1-1,TRBD1,TGTGCCAGCAGTGATAGACAGGGACGGGTGAGGAACACTGAAGCTTTCTTT,CASSDRQGRVRNTEAFF
TRBV20-1,14,-,TRBJ1-1,-,TGCAGTGCTAGCCCCCTGGGCCTTAACACTGAAGCTTTCTTT,CSASPLGLNTEAFF
TRBV13,15,few,TRBJ2-1,-,TGTGCCAGCAGCCCCCCCGGGGACACCTACAATGAGCAGTTCTTC,CASSPPGDTYNEQFF
TRBV7-4,15,-,TRBJ1-4,TRBD1,TGTGCCAGCAGCTTAGCCCTACGGGACAGGGAAAAACTGTTTTTT,CASSLALRDREKLFF
TRBV5-3,12,-,TRBJ2-1,-,TGTGCCAGCAGCATTGACGGGAATGAGCAGTTCTTC,CASSIDGNEQFF
TRBV7-6,19,-,TRBJ2-2,-,TGTGCCAGCAGCTTAGCGCAGGCAGGGGTCAACTTGTACACCGGGGAGCTGTTTTTT,CASSLAQAGVNLYTGELFF
TRBV9,13,-,TRBJ1-2,TRBD1,TGTGCCAGCAACGAGGGACAGGTTGATGGCTACACCTTC,CASNEGQVDGYTF
TRBV12-3/TRBV12-4,14,few,TRBJ1-1,-,TGTGCCAGCACAACCGTAGGGTCGGGCACTGAAGCTTTCTTT,CASTTVGSGTEAFF
TRBV12-5,17,-,TRBJ2-1,TRBD2,TGTGCTAGTGGTTACCATTCCGGGACTAGCTTAGTCAATGAGCAGTTCTTC,CASGYHSGTSLVNEQFF
TRBV7-2,13,few,TRBJ2-2,-,TGTGCCAGCAGCCCGGTCAACACCGGGGAGCTGTTTTTT,CASSPVNTGELFF
TRBV7-6,15,-,TRBJ2-2,TRBD2,TGTGCCAGCAGCTTAAGCGGGACTCACACCGGGGAGCTGTTTTTT,CASSLSGTHTGELFF
TRBV7-2,13,-,TRBJ1-2,-,TGTGCCAGCAGCACCGGACTGGACTATGGCTACACCTTC,CASSTGLDYGYTF
TRBV6-5,15,-,TRBJ1-6,-,TGTGCCAGCAGTTACCGAGACAGAGTTAATTCACCCCTCCACTTT,CASSYRDRVNSPLHF
TRBV6-8,14,-,TRBJ2-3,-,TGTGCCAGCAGTTACAGAAGACTGGTAGATACGCAGTATTTT,CASSYRRLVDTQYF
TRBV7-2,16,few,TRBJ2-6,TRBD1,TGTGCCAGCAGCTTAACAGGGGGCTTTGGGGCCAACGTCCTGACTTTC,CASSLTGGFGANVLTF
TRBV7-2,15,-,TRBJ2-6,-,TGTGCCAGCAGCCCGAGGGGCCCCGGGGCCAACGTCCTGACTTTC,CASSPRGPGANVLTF
TRBV7-8,18,few,TRBJ2-1,TRBD2,TGTGCCAGCAGCTTACCTCCTAGCGGGACCCCCTCCTACAATGAGCAGTTCTTC,CASSLPPSGTPSYNEQFF
TRBV7-6,17,few,TRBJ2-7,TRBD2,TGTGCCAGCAGCTTAGCGAGGGGACTAGCGGCCTCCTACGAGCAGTACTTC,CASSLARGLAASYEQYF
TRBV7-2,12,once,TRBJ2-7,-,TGTGCCAGCAGCTTAGCAGCGAGGGAGCAGTACTTC,CASSLAAREQYF
TRBV30,19,few,TRBJ2-3,TRBD2,TGTGCCTGGAGTGGGGAGCAGAGGTCTGAGCGGGAGATTACAGATACGCAGTATTTT,CAWSGEQRSEREITDTQYF
TRBV7-9,18,few,TRBJ2-3,TRBD2,TGTGCCAGCAGCATTTTGCACCGTGTGGCGGGAGGGGAAGATACGCAGTATTTT,CASSILHRVAGGEDTQYF
TRBV13,19,-,TRBJ2-6,TRBD1,TGTGCCAGCAGCGTATACCGGGACAGGGGTTCCTCTGGGGCCAACGTCCTGACTTTC,CASSVYRDRGSSGANVLTF
TRBV6-2/TRBV6-3,17,once,TRBJ1-5,-,TGTGCCAGCAGTTACACCGGAGGTCAGGGCGTAAATCAGCCCCAGCATTTT,CASSYTGGQGVNQPQHF
TRBV7-9,13,-,TRBJ2-1,-,TGTGCCAGCAGCCCGCCCACCAACAATGAGCAGTTCTTC,CASSPPTNNEQFF
TRBV25-1,17,-,TRBJ2-3,TRBD2,TGTGCCAGCAGTGAATCGGGGGGGGCGCCGAGCACAGATACGCAGTATTTT,CASSESGGAPSTDTQYF
TRBV7-2,15,-,TRBJ2-1,-,TGTGCCAGCAGCATCCTGTGGGACTCCTACAATGAGCAGTTCTTC,CASSILWDSYNEQFF